This T cell receptor (beta chain) was documented in a study of blood T cell repertoires in COVID-19. Background on the study: Spain, Italy and the United States supplied samples that represented acute and convalescent COVID-19.

Data came from immunoSEQ multiplex PCR; TCRdb stores just in-frame clones and leaves some out. The sample records approximately 220,000 clones, roughly nine tenths being singletons. Grouping used clinical history reported by participants in a survey and questionnaire. Sequencing used PBMCs or T cells enriched from blood (not recorded which). The source is a woman younger than 30 in a cohort exposed to, infected with or recovered from COVID-19 (not recorded which).

CDR3 in DNA: TGTGCCAGCAGTTTTACTAGCATCTACGAGCAGTACTTC. It encodes CASSFTSIYEQYF. This chain joins TRBV2 and TRBJ2-7, with a tentative D call TRBD2 (6 bases). Germline CDR1 reads SNHLY; CDR2 reads FYNNEI. Between the trimmed V and J ends, which lost 5 bases and 3 bases, there was a span of 11 bases. CDR3 length: 13 residues.